One and the same sample provided the 12 T cell receptor beta chains below, sequenced in a study of blood T cell repertoires in COVID-19. Data came from immunoSEQ multiplex PCR; TCRdb stores just in-frame clones and leaves some out. The sample includes approximately 100,000 clones, about 90% seen only once; the top ten take around 3.9%. The sample comprised peripheral blood. These receptors originate from a human donor with COVID-19, enrolled during active disease. The donor label of this sample is uncertain.

The chain combines TRBV2 with TRBJ1-1, with 11 bases aligning to TRBD1. The CDR3 loop spans 14 amino acids. The V and J ends lost 7 bases and 7 bases, in that order; junction bases with no gene match: 8. Germline V gives CDR1 SNHLY, CDR2 FYNNEI. The CDR3 DNA is TGTGCCAGCATTACGGACAGGGGGCAAAATGAAGCTTTCTTT. This translates into CASITDRGQNEAFF.

Points on this clone: One junction end disagrees with the germline gene, perhaps due to a read error. The chain links TRBV6-5 to TRBJ1-6, with D possibly being TRBD1 (6 bases). The CDR3 is 13 residues long. Germline V lookup: CDR1 MNHEY, CDR2 SVGAGI. CDR3 in DNA: TGTGCCAGCAGACGGACAGATAATCAAAATACTTACTTT. Protein: CASRRTDNQNTYF.

This rearrangement joins TRBV10-1 to TRBJ2-7; TRBD1 matches 10 bases. The germline gives CDR1 WNHNN, CDR2 SYGVQD (reference sequence). V gave up 8 bases and J gave up 7 bases; unmatched junction bases: 11. The CDR3 loop spans 14 amino acids. The CDR3, as DNA: TGCGCCAGCCAAGCCGGGACAGGGGTAAGGGAGCAGTACTTC. Residues: CASQAGTGVREQYF.

Here the CDR3 DNA reads TGTGCCAGCAGTGCCTCGACAGGGTTTAGGAAACTGTTTTTT. Its translation: CASSASTGFRKLFF. V and J are TRBV2 and TRBJ1-4, with 7 bases aligning to TRBD1. After removal of 4 bases from V and 11 bases from J, the junction contained 10 bases not matched to a gene. The germline V gene encodes CDR1 SNHLY and CDR2 FYNNEI. This CDR3 has 14 amino acids.

The CDR3 reads CAISESASVGAEQYF. DNA of the CDR3: TGTGCCATCAGTGAGTCGGCCTCCGTGGGGGCCGAGCAGTACTTC. The rearrangement joins TRBV10-3 to TRBJ2-7, with D possibly TRBD1 on 6 matching bases. The CDR3 runs 15 residues. V was shortened by 0 bases and J by 6 bases, with 15 bases between the two germline ends. Per the germline V gene, CDR1 is ENHRY and CDR2 is SYGVKD.

The chain recombines TRBV6-6 with TRBJ1-4; TRBD1 matches 10 bases. Trimming removed 6 bases from V and 6 bases from J; junction bases left unmatched: 4. The germline CDR1 and CDR2 sequences are MNHNY and SVGAGI (reference sequence). CDR3 length: 14 residues. The CDR3 sequence is CASRTGQGHEKLFF. The CDR3 DNA sequence: TGTGCCAGCAGAACGGGACAGGGGCATGAAAAACTGTTTTTT.

V usage is TRBV3-1 (or the pseudogene TRBV3-2) and J usage is TRBJ1-2; weak D call: TRBD1 (6 bases). The CDR3 is 18 residues long. Germline CDR1 LGHDT, CDR2 YNNKEL (reference sequence). The germline V and J ends were trimmed by 0 bases and 2 bases, with 19 bases remaining between them. The CDR3 reads CASSQDRALGGMNYGYTF. CDR3 nucleotides: TGTGCCAGCAGCCAAGATCGTGCTTTAGGGGGAATGAACTATGGCTACACCTTC.

V is TRBV18 and J is TRBJ1-2; D unresolved. Germline CDR1 is KGHSH and CDR2 is LQKENI. The V end lost 2 bases, the J end lost 5 bases, and 15 bases lay between the germline ends. The CDR3 has 15 residues. This chain's CDR3 is CASSPGEDILYGYTF. The CDR3 nucleotides are TGTGCCAGCTCACCAGGGGAGGATATCCTATATGGCTACACCTTC. Looking up the rest from reference TRBV18 and TRBJ1-2 gives the full variable domain: NAGVMQNPRHLVRRRGQEARLRCSPMKGHSHVYWYRQLPEEGLKFMVYLQKENIIDESGMPKERFSAEFPKEGPSILRIQQVVRGDSAAYFCASSPGEDILYGYTFGSGTRLTVV.

The V gene is TRBV7-9, the J gene TRBJ2-1; 7 nucleotides match TRBD2. The germline gives CDR1 SEHNR, CDR2 FQNEAQ (reference sequence). The CDR3 has 15 amino acids. The ends lost 4 bases at V and 6 bases at J; junction bases unmatched: 9. The CDR3 reads CASSSLAFFGNEQFF. CDR3 coding DNA: TGTGCCAGCAGCTCACTAGCGTTTTTTGGCAATGAGCAGTTCTTC.

V is TRBV11-2 and J is TRBJ2-5, with 8 bases identical to TRBD1. Germline CDR1 is SGHAT and CDR2 is FQNNGV. The V gene end was trimmed by 4 bases and the J gene end by 3 bases; junction bases not matched to a gene: 7. This CDR3 is 15 amino acids long. CDR3 sequence reads: CASSSQGAREETQYF. CDR3 DNA: TGTGCCAGCAGCTCGCAGGGGGCGCGGGAAGAGACCCAGTACTTC.

This chain connects TRBV6-5 to TRBJ2-5; 11 bases map to TRBD2. This CDR3 region has 14 residues. V lost 6 bases, J lost 5 bases, and 5 bases stayed unmatched. Per germline, CDR1 MNHEY and CDR2 SVGAGI. As DNA, the CDR3 is TGTGCCAGCAGGAATAGCGGGGGGGGTGAGACCCAGTACTTC. Translated, it gives CASRNSGGGETQYF.

The V call is TRBV5-1, the J call TRBJ2-5, with TRBD1 matching over 8 bases. The germline CDR1 and CDR2 sequences are SGHRS and YFSETQ. With 0 bases clipped from V and 1 base from J, the junction kept 5 bases outside the gene matches. This CDR3 is 16 amino acids long. The CDR3 DNA follows: TGCGCCAGCAGCTTGGGACAGGGGCTATCCCAAGAGACCCAGTACTTC. Encoded protein: CASSLGQGLSQETQYF.